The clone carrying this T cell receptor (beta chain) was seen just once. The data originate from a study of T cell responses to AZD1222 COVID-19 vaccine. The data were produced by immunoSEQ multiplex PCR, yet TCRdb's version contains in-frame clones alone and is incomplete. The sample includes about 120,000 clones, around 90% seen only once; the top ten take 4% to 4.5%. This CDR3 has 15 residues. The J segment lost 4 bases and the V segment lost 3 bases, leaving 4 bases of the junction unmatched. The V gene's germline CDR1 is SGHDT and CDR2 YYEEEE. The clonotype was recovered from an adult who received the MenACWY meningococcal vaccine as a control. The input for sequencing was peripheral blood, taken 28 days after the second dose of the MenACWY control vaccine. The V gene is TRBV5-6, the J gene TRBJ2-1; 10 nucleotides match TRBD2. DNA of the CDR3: TGTGCCAGCAGCTGGTTTAGCGGGGGGTACAATGAGCAGTTCTTC. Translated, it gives CASSWFSGGYNEQFF.